The 11 T cell receptor beta chains below come from one sample, sequenced in a study of blood T cells in healthy people across ages. It was with a sample-barcoded 5' primer and a J-beta primer mix that a second PCR of roughly 7 to 12 cycles was run. From the 5' RACE reads, TCRdb called clonotypes with MiXCR, one entry per CDR3 protein. Of approximately 800,000 distinct CDR3 sequences detected, about 62% appear once; the ten largest clones hold 22%. Material for sequencing was blood. The receptors here all came from a man aged 25-45 years in good health.

This clonotype has only a few counts. The CDR3 bases are TGCAGTGCTAGACGGGGGACAGCCACGAGAAATCAGCCCCAGCATTTT. Residues: CSARRGTATRNQPQHF. V usage is TRBV20-1 and J usage is TRBJ1-5; 7 bases fit TRBD1. The CDR3 length is 16 residues. J lost 4 bases, V lost 2 bases, and 11 bases had no gene match. The V gene's germline CDR1 is DFQATT and CDR2 SNEGSKA (reference sequence).

CDR3 in DNA: TGTGCCAGCAGTGGGGACAGCTTAGTTAATCAGCCCCAGCATTTT. Protein sequence: CASSGDSLVNQPQHF. This chain connects TRBV12-3 or TRBV12-4 to TRBJ1-5; 7 bases are shared with TRBD1. V was pared by 5 bases and J by 4 bases, with 8 bases of the junction left unmatched. The CDR3 loop spans 15 amino acids.

The rearrangement joins TRBV12-3 or TRBV12-4 to TRBJ1-4, with D tentatively TRBD1 (5 bases). The V and J ends lost 1 base and 7 bases respectively, with 10 bases between them. This CDR3 is 14 amino acids long. CDR3 sequence: CASSLGRVGEKLFF. CDR3 coding DNA: TGTGCCAGCAGTTTAGGCAGGGTCGGTGAAAAACTGTTTTTT.

V gene TRBV9 combines with J gene TRBJ2-3; D ambiguous. This CDR3 has 15 amino acids. Trimming stripped 0 bases from V and 2 bases from J, with 10 bases between. The germline CDR1 and CDR2 sequences are SGDLS and YYNGEE. In nucleotides, the CDR3 is TGTGCCAGCAGCGTAGGGAGTGCGGACACAGATACGCAGTATTTT. This codes for CASSVGSADTDTQYF.

This clonotype has a handful of counts. This rearrangement joins TRBV6-6 to TRBJ2-7; D remains unclear. Germline CDR1 and CDR2: MNHNY and SVGAGI (reference sequence). V dropped 6 bases and J dropped 5 bases, with 11 bases sitting between them. This CDR3 is built from 12 residues. CDR3 coding DNA: TGTGCCAGCAGCCCCGGCCTACACGAGCAGTACTTC. This encodes CASSPGLHEQYF.

This clonotype was seen only a few times. The chain joins TRBV29-1 to TRBJ1-1; 9 bases map to TRBD1. CDR1 and CDR2 from the germline V gene are SQVTM and ANQGSEA. The V and J ends lost 8 bases and 10 bases, in that order; junction bases with no gene match: 5. The CDR3 consists of 10 residues. The CDR3 DNA follows: TGCAGCACAGGGGGCGAGGGAGCTTTCTTT. This codes for CSTGGEGAFF.

V and J are TRBV20-1 and TRBJ2-7, with 11 bases that match TRBD1. This CDR3 contains 15 residues. The junction had 9 bases not matched to a gene; V was cut back by 5 bases and J by 3 bases. Germline values: CDR1 DFQATT, CDR2 SNEGSKA (reference sequence). CDR3 in amino acids: CSASNRDRGIYEQYF. In nucleotides, the CDR3 is TGCAGTGCTTCTAACCGGGACAGGGGGATCTACGAGCAGTACTTC.

The V call is TRBV20-1, the J call TRBJ2-5; the match to TRBD2 covers 7 bases. In germline, CDR1 is DFQATT, CDR2 SNEGSKA (reference sequence). V trimming: 5 bases; J trimming: 4 bases; junction bases outside the gene matches: 7. This CDR3 has 13 amino acids. The CDR3 protein is CSALGGLGETQYF. The DNA of the CDR3 is TGCAGTGCTTTGGGAGGGTTAGGAGAGACCCAGTACTTC.

The sample holds one count of this clonotype. The rearrangement uses TRBV6-2 or TRBV6-3 and TRBJ2-1; perhaps TRBD2 as D (6 bases). The assigned J gene may be wrong: the sequence end matches TRBJ2-7 better. CDR3 length: 15 residues. Germline CDR1 is MNHEY and CDR2 is SVGEGT. The CDR3 DNA sequence: TGTGCCAGCAGCGTCGGGGGACTTGGTAACTACGAGCAGTACTTC. Its translation: CASSVGGLGNYEQYF.

V gene TRBV7-8 combines with J gene TRBJ1-2, with D perhaps TRBD1 (6 bases). Germline V CDR1 and CDR2: SGHVS, FQNEAQ. This CDR3 region has 18 residues. V was trimmed by 7 bases and J by 4 bases, leaving 28 bases between them. The CDR3 is CASTRLTGIEKSTYGYTF. For the CDR3, the DNA is TGTGCCAGCACACGACTAACAGGGATAGAAAAAAGTACCTATGGCTACACCTTC.

This clonotype was counted only a few times. The V call is TRBV4-1, the J call TRBJ2-1; 7 bases are a match to TRBD2. Germline CDR1 reads MGHRA; CDR2 reads YSYEKL. This CDR3 spans 16 amino acids. Unmatched junction bases numbered 6, after V lost 4 bases and J lost 0 bases. CDR3: CASSLSTSSSYNEQFF. CDR3 coding DNA: TGCGCCAGCAGCCTTTCGACTAGCAGCTCCTACAATGAGCAGTTCTTC.